This entry lists 19 T cell receptor beta chains sequenced from one sample in a study of blood T cell repertoires in COVID-19. Generated by immunoSEQ multiplex PCR, the TCRdb table keeps only in-frame clones and is missing some. The sample records over 60,000 clones, 70% to 85% being singletons. The specimen sequenced was peripheral blood. These receptors came from a man at least 80 years old with active COVID-19.

The V call is TRBV6-2 or TRBV6-3, the J call TRBJ2-5; 9 bases are a match to TRBD1. The CDR3 extends over 17 amino acids. Germline V lookup: CDR1 MNHEY, CDR2 SVGEGT. Germline trimming cut 2 bases from V and 1 base from J; bases unmatched to any gene: 8. CDR3 nucleotide sequence: TGTGCCAGCAGTTACCTAGGGACAGGGTTTCTCCAAGAGACCCAGTACTTC. Amino acid sequence: CASSYLGTGFLQETQYF.

The rearrangement uses TRBV5-1 and TRBJ2-5, with 13 positions matching TRBD2. Germline V gene data show CDR1 as SGHRS and CDR2 as YFSETQ. CDR3 size: 17 residues. Trimming removed 4 bases from V and 2 bases from J; junction bases left unmatched: 8. In DNA form, the CDR3 reads TGCGCCAGCAGCCCTCGGACTAGCGGGGGACCGCAAGAGACCCAGTACTTC. It specifies CASSPRTSGGPQETQYF.

This clone occurred once. This rearrangement joins TRBV6-6 to TRBJ2-3; no clear D gene. V lost 5 bases, J lost 2 bases, and 5 bases lay in between. The germline gives CDR1 MNHNY, CDR2 SVGAGI (reference sequence). The CDR3 totals 12 residues. CDR3 bases: TGTGCCAGCAGTAGCCACACAGATACGCAGTATTTT. Encoded protein: CASSSHTDTQYF.

The chain recombines TRBV5-1 with TRBJ1-6; 11 positions match TRBD1. J gave up 8 bases and V 3 bases, and 7 bases lay outside the gene matches. Looked up from germline, CDR1 is SGHRS and CDR2 is YFSETQ. The CDR3 has 16 residues. CDR3 sequence reads: CASSWTGTGGDSPLHF. The CDR3 nucleotides read TGCGCCAGCAGCTGGACCGGGACAGGGGGAGATTCACCCCTCCACTTT.

The rearrangement uses TRBV9 and TRBJ1-6; D is uncertain. Trimming shortened V by 4 bases and J by 8 bases, and 16 bases separated the two germline ends. The CDR3 covers 15 residues. Per the germline V gene, CDR1 is SGDLS and CDR2 is YYNGEE. This chain's CDR3 is CASSSLDGLYSPLHF. CDR3 sequence (DNA): TGTGCCAGCAGCTCTCTCGACGGACTTTATTCACCCCTCCACTTT.

The CDR3 DNA follows: TGTGCCAGCAGCTCGACAGGGACCACCGGGGAGCTGTTTTTT. Translated, it gives CASSSTGTTGELFF. V usage is TRBV7-8 and J usage is TRBJ2-2; 7 nucleotides match TRBD1. The CDR3 spans 14 residues. The V and J ends lost 4 bases and 4 bases, in that order; junction bases with no gene match: 3. Per the germline V gene, CDR1 is SGHVS and CDR2 is FQNEAQ.

The V and J genes are TRBV5-6 and TRBJ1-1; 9 bases match TRBD1. The CDR3 consists of 17 residues. Germline CDR1 reads SGHDT; CDR2 reads YYEEEE. V shed 4 bases and J 0 bases; nucleotides not matched to a gene: 10. This chain's CDR3 is CASSPRNRQGVNTEAFF. The CDR3 bases are TGTGCCAGCAGCCCGAGGAATCGACAGGGGGTGAACACTGAAGCTTTCTTT.

The chain uses TRBV4-2 and TRBJ2-1; D is unclear. CDR3 size: 12 residues. Germline loops: CDR1 LGHNA, CDR2 YNFKEQ. V lost 0 bases and J 7 bases, leaving 4 bases between the germline ends. This CDR3 is CASSQERNEQFF. CDR3 nucleotide sequence: TGTGCCAGCAGCCAAGAACGGAATGAGCAGTTCTTC.

The J gene is TRBJ2-3, the V gene TRBV5-6; 12 bases align to TRBD2. Germline CDR1 and CDR2: SGHDT and YYEEEE. This CDR3 contains 15 residues. The junction had 2 bases not matched to a gene; V was cut back by 0 bases and J by 6 bases. In nucleotides, the CDR3 is TGTGCCAGCAGCTTGGCGCTAGCGGGAGGGGATACGCAGTATTTT. Its protein is CASSLALAGGDTQYF.

CDR3 nucleotide sequence: TGTGCCAGCAGCTTAGGTCAGTGGAGAGCGGGGGGCCATTACGAGCAGTACTTC. Amino acid sequence: CASSLGQWRAGGHYEQYF. V gene TRBV7-2 combines with J gene TRBJ2-7; the match to TRBD2 covers 9 bases. The CDR3 covers 18 residues. V was pared by 1 base and J by 4 bases, with 14 bases of the junction left unmatched. Germline V lookup: CDR1 SGHTA, CDR2 FQGNSA.

This chain joins TRBV12-3 or TRBV12-4 and TRBJ2-5; D remains unclear. V lost 6 bases to trimming and J lost 1 base, with 6 bases between them. The CDR3 has 12 residues. This CDR3 is CASSPVQETQYF. In DNA, the CDR3 is TGTGCCAGCAGCCCAGTCCAAGAGACCCAGTACTTC.

This clone rates as medium-sized. The rearrangement links TRBV27 to TRBJ2-3, with 7 bases aligning to TRBD1. This CDR3 comprises 13 residues. Germline V gives CDR1 MNHEY, CDR2 SMNVEV (reference sequence). V lost 8 bases and J lost 2; bases outside the gene matches: 4. The CDR3 nucleotides are TGTGCCAGCGAGGGGACAGACACAGATACGCAGTATTTT. This codes for CASEGTDTDTQYF.

The V call is TRBV4-1, the J call TRBJ1-2; D is ambiguous. Looked up from germline, CDR1 is MGHRA and CDR2 is YSYEKL. The CDR3 has 16 amino acids. Trimming took off 0 bases at V and 1 base at J, with 12 bases between the two ends. CDR3 coding DNA: TGCGCCAGCAGCCAAGATCCGGGAACTCTTAACTATGGCTACACCTTC. This sequence encodes CASSQDPGTLNYGYTF.

This chain uses TRBV4-3 with TRBJ1-1; weak D call: TRBD1 (6 bases). V lost 0 bases, J lost 2 bases, and 13 bases lay in between. Germline V gene lookup returns CDR1 LGHNA and CDR2 YSLEER. This CDR3 region has 16 residues. The CDR3 nucleotides are TGCGCCAGCAGCCAAGAGGGGGCCACGGTTAACACTGAAGCTTTCTTT. Protein: CASSQEGATVNTEAFF.

This clone was detected only once. The V gene is TRBV6-5, the J gene TRBJ1-3; maybe TRBD1 (5 bases). With 7 bases removed from V and 0 bases from J, the gap between germline ends came to 10 bases. Germline-derived CDR1 and CDR2 are MNHEY and SVGAGI. The CDR3 extends over 14 amino acids. CDR3 loop: CASKEGSSGNTIYF. The CDR3 region has the DNA TGTGCCAGCAAGGAGGGGAGCTCTGGAAACACCATATATTTT.

The chain carries TRBV6-5 and TRBJ1-4; the D gene is possibly TRBD1 (5 bases). CDR3 length equals 13 residues. CDR1 is MNHEY and CDR2 is SVGAGI in the germline V gene. V was cut by 8 bases and J by 11 bases, with 18 bases left in between. In nucleotides, the CDR3 is TGTGCCAGCTACTCGGCAGGGCGAAAGAAACTGTTTTTT. Amino acid sequence: CASYSAGRKKLFF.

This clone was picked up a small number of times. This sequence joins TRBV9 and TRBJ1-3; TRBD1 matches 11 bases. The CDR3 is 17 amino acids. CDR1 and CDR2 from the germline V gene are SGDLS and YYNGEE. Losses at the gene ends were 3 bases for V and 0 bases for J; bases not matched to a gene: 5. The CDR3 coding sequence is TGTGCCAGCAGCGGAGAGGGGACAGGGGGCTCTGGAAACACCATATATTTT. Residues: CASSGEGTGGSGNTIYF.

The chain recombines TRBV4-1 with TRBJ1-5; D unresolved. The CDR3 sequence is 15 residues long. In germline, CDR1 is MGHRA, CDR2 YSYEKL. V was clipped by 0 bases and J by 5 bases, with 11 bases between them. CDR3 sequence (DNA): TGCGCCAGCAGCCAAGAGGCCCGAGGGCATCAGCCCCAGCATTTT. Protein: CASSQEARGHQPQHF.

The chain joins TRBV29-1 to TRBJ1-1; D is possibly TRBD1 (5 bases). CDR1 is SQVTM and CDR2 is ANQGSEA in the germline V gene. V dropped 6 bases and J dropped 2 bases, with 16 bases sitting between them. The CDR3 has 14 residues. This CDR3 is CSVVRQGRNTEAFF. CDR3 nucleotides: TGCAGCGTCGTAAGGCAGGGCAGAAACACTGAAGCTTTCTTT. Based on the CDR3 plus reference TRBV29-1 and TRBJ1-1, the full variable domain is SAVISQKPSRDICQRGTSLTIQCQVDSQVTMMFWYRQQPGQSLTLIATANQGSEATYESGFVIDKFPISRPNLTFSTLTVSNMSPEDSSIYLCSVVRQGRNTEAFFGQGTRLTVV.